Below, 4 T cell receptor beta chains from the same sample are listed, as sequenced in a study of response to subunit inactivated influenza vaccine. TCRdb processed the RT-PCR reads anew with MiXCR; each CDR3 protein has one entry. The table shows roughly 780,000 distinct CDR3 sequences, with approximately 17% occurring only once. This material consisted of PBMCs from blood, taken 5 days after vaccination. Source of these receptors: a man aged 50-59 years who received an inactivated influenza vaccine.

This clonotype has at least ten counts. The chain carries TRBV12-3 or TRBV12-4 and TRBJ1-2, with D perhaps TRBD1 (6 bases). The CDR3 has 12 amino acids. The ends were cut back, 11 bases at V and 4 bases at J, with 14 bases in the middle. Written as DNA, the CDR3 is TGTGCCGCTTCCAGGGGAGCCTATGGCTACACCTTC. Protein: CAASRGAYGYTF.

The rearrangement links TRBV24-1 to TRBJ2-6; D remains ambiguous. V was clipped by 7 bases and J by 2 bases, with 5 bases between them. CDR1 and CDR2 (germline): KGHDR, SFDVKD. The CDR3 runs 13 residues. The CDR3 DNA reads TGTGCCACCAGGGGAACTGGGGCCAACGTCCTGACTTTC. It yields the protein CATRGTGANVLTF.

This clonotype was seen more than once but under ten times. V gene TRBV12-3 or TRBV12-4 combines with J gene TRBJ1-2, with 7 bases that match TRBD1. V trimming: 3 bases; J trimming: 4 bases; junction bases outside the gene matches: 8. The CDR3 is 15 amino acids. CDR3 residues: CASSLPGQTSYGYTF. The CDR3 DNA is TGTGCCAGCAGTTTGCCGGGACAGACCAGCTATGGCTACACCTTC.

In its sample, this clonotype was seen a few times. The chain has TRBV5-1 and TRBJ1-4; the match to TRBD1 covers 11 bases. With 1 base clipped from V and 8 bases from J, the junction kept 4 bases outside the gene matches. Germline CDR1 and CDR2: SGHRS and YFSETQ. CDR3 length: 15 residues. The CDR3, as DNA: TGCGCCAGCAGCTTGACCGGGACAGGGGGGGAAAAACTGTTTTTT. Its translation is CASSLTGTGGEKLFF. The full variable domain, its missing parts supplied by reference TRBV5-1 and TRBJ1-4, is KAGVTQTPRYLIKTRGQQVTLSCSPISGHRSVSWYQQTPGQGLQFLFEYFSETQRNKGNFPGRFSGRQFSNSRSEMNVSTLELGDSALYLCASSLTGTGGEKLFFGSGTQLSVL.